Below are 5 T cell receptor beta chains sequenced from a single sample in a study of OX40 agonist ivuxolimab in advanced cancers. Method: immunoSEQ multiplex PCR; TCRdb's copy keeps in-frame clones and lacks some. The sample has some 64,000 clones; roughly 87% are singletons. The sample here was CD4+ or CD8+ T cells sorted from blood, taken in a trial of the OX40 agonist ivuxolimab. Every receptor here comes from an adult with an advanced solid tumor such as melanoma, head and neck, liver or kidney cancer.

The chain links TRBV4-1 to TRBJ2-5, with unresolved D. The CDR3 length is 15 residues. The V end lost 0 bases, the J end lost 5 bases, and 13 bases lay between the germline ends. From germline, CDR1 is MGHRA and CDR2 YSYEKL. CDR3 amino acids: CASSQDFPRMETQYF. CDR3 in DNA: TGCGCCAGCAGCCAAGATTTTCCGCGAATGGAGACCCAGTACTTC.

The CDR3 loop is CASSVSPSFLTGELFF. As DNA, the CDR3 is TGTGCCAGCAGCGTAAGCCCATCCTTCCTCACCGGGGAGCTGTTTTTT. V gene TRBV9 combines with J gene TRBJ2-2; no definite D call. Trimming took 1 base from V and 4 from J, leaving 14 bases between them. CDR3 length equals 16 residues. Germline V CDR1 and CDR2: SGDLS, YYNGEE.

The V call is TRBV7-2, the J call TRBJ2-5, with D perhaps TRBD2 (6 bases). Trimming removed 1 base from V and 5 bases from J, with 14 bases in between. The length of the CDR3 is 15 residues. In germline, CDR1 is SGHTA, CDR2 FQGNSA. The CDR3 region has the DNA TGTGCCAGCAGCTTAGTCCAGGGCGGGACGGAGACCCAGTACTTC. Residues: CASSLVQGGTETQYF. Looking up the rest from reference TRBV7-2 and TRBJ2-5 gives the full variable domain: GAGVSQSPSNKVTEKGKDVELRCDPISGHTALYWYRQSLGQGLEFLIYFQGNSAPDKSGLPSDRFSAERTGGSVSTLTIQRTQQEDSAVYLCASSLVQGGTETQYFGPGTRLLVL.

The DNA for the CDR3 is TGTGCCAGTAGTATGGGCGGAGACAGGGGCACCTATGGCTACACCTTC. Encoded protein: CASSMGGDRGTYGYTF. The V and J genes are TRBV19 and TRBJ1-2, with TRBD1 matching over 8 bases. The V and J ends lost 3 bases and 4 bases, in that order; junction bases with no gene match: 10. Germline loops: CDR1 LNHDA, CDR2 SQIVND (reference sequence). CDR3 length: 16 amino acids.

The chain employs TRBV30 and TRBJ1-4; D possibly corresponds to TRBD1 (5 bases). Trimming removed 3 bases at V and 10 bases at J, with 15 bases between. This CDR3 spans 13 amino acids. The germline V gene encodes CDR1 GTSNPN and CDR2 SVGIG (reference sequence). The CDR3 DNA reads TGTGCCTGGAGGCCCCGGCAGGGTAGAAAACTGTTTTTT. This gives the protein CAWRPRQGRKLFF.